This T cell receptor beta chain was captured by sequencing in a study of cytomegalovirus exposure and HLA in healthy donors. In the PCR, 60 Vbeta and 13 Jbeta primers were used. Under the authors' procedure: The count from a later analysis was 79 million or so unique TCR beta chains, around 11 million of them shared. The table came from immunoSEQ multiplex PCR; TCRdb's copy has only in-frame clones and leaves some out. The V and J calls and clone size were taken over from that table, and D and trimming were inferred from the DNA. Of around 150,000 clones listed, approximately 64% are singletons. With regard to this clone: Its antigen is not known.

Study results and caveats: Apart from CMV serostatus, no immune exposure information was available.

The CDR3 is made up of 16 amino acids. V was cut by 4 bases and J by 1 base, with 15 bases left in between. Germline CDR1 is SGHRS and CDR2 is YFSETQ. The donors comprised healthy bone marrow donors. While unrecorded immune exposures were likely, the donors were nominally healthy when sampled. Input material: PBMCs. The V gene is TRBV5-1, the J gene TRBJ1-3, with D tentatively TRBD1 (5 bases). This sequence originates from a woman between 40 and 55 years old in good health and CMV-seronegative. CDR3 residues: CASSRFRVQSGNTIYF. The CDR3 region has the DNA TGCGCCAGCAGCCGATTCAGGGTACAGTCTGGAAACACCATATATTTT.